The clone carrying this T cell receptor beta chain appeared many times. CDR3 size: 14 residues. Trimming took 6 bases from V and 5 from J; bases not matched to a gene: 4. Looked up from germline, CDR1 is MNHEY and CDR2 is SVGEGT. This entry comes from a study of T-cell memory formation after mild COVID-19. Each CDR3 protein gets one entry after TCRdb re-called the 5' RACE reads with MiXCR. In the table there are roughly 280,000 distinct CDR3 sequences, under 20% of which are singletons. This rearrangement joins TRBV6-2 or TRBV6-3 to TRBJ1-5; the match to TRBD1 covers 10 bases. The TCR was taken from a young man who had mild COVID-19 (a few samples of this study predate the infection). Cell type and time point are not known. Sequencing was done on a sample of PBMCs or a T cell subset sorted from them (not recorded which). The CDR3 region is CASSWDRGHQPQHF. Written as DNA, the CDR3 is TGTGCCAGCAGCTGGGACAGGGGCCATCAGCCCCAGCATTTT.